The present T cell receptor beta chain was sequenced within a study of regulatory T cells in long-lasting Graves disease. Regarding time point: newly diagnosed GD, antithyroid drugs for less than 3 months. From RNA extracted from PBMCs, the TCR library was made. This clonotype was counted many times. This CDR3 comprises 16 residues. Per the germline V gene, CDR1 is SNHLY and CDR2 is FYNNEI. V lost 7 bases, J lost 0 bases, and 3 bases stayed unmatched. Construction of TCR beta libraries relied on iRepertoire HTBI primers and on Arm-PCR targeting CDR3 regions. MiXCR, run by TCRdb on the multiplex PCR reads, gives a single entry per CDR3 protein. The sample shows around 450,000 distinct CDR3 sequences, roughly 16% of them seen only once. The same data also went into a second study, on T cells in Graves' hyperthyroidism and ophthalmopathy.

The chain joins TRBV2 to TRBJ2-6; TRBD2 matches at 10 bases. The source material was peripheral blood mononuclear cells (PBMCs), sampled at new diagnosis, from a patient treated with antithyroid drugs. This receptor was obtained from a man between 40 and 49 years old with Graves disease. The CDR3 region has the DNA TGTGCCAGCAAGCTAGCGGGAGACTCTGGGGCCAACGTCCTGACTTTC. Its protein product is CASKLAGDSGANVLTF.